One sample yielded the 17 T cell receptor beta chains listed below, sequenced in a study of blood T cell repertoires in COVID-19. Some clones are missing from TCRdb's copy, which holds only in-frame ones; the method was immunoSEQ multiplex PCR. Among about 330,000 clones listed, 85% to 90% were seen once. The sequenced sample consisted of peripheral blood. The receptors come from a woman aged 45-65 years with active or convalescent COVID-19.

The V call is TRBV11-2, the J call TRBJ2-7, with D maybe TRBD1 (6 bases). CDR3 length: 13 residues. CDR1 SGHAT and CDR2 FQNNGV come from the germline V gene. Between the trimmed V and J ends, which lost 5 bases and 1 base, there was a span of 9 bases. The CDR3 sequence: CASSPGQSYEQYF. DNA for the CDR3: TGTGCCAGCAGCCCCGGACAGTCCTACGAGCAGTACTTC.

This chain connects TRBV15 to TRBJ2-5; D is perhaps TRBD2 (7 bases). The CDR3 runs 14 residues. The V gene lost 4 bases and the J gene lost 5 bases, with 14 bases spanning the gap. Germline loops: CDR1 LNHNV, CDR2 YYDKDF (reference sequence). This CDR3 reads CATSKGGEDETQYF. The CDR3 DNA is TGTGCCACCAGCAAGGGGGGGGAGGACGAGACCCAGTACTTC.

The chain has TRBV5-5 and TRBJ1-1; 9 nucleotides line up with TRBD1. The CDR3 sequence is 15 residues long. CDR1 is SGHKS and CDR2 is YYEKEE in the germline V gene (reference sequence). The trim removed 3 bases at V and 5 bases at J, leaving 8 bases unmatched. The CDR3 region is CASSWSTGGKTEAFF. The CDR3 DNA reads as TGTGCCAGCAGCTGGTCGACAGGGGGAAAGACTGAAGCTTTCTTT.

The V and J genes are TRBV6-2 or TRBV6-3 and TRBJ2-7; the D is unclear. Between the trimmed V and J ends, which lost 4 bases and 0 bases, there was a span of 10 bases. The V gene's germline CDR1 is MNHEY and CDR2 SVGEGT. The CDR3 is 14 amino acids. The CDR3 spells CASSSADTSYEQYF. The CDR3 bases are TGTGCCAGCAGTTCCGCGGATACCTCCTACGAGCAGTACTTC.

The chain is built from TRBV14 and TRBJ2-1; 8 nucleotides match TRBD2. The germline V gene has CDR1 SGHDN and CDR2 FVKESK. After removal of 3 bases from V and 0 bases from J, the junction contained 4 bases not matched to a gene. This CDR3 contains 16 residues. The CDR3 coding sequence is TGTGCCAGCAGCCACTTAGCGGGGAGCTCCTACAATGAGCAGTTCTTC. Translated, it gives CASSHLAGSSYNEQFF.

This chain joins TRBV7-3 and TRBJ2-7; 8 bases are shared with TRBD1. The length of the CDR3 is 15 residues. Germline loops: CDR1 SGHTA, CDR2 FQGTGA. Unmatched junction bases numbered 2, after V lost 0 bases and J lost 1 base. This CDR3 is CASSLTGQGSYEQYF. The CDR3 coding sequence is TGTGCCAGCAGCTTAACCGGACAGGGATCCTACGAGCAGTACTTC.

CDR3 amino acids: CAWSQGPNEKLFF. CDR3 coding DNA: TGTGCCTGGAGTCAGGGGCCTAATGAAAAACTGTTTTTT. This chain joins TRBV30 and TRBJ1-4, with D possibly TRBD1 on 6 matching bases. Germline CDR1 reads GTSNPN; CDR2 reads SVGIG (reference sequence). The V and J ends lost 2 bases and 3 bases respectively, with 7 bases between them. The CDR3 has 13 amino acids. The full variable domain, rest sourced from reference TRBV30 and TRBJ1-4, is SQTIHQWPATLVQPVGSPLSLECTVEGTSNPNLYWYRQAAGRGLQLLFYSVGIGQISSEVPQNLSASRPQDRQFILSSKKLLLSDSGFYLCAWSQGPNEKLFFGSGTQLSVL.

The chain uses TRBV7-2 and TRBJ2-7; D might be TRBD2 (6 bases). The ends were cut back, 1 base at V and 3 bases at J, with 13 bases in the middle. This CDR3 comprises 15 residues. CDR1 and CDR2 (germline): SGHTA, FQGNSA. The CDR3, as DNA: TGTGCCAGCAGCTTAGGGGCTAGCGAGGTCTACGAGCAGTACTTC. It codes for CASSLGASEVYEQYF.

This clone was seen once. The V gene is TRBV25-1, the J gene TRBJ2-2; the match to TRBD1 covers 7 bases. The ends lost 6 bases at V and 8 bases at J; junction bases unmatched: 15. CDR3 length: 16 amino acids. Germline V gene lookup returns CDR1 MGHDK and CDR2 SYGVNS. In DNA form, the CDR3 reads TGTGCCAGCAGCCTAGCAGAGTACAGGGGCCATGGGGAGCTGTTTTTT. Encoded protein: CASSLAEYRGHGELFF.

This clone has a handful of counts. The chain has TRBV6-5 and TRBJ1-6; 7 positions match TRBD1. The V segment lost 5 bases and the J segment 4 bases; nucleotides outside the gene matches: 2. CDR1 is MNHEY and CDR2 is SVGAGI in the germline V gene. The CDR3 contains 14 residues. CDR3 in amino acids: CASSPGQYNSPLHF. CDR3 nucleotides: TGTGCCAGCAGTCCGGGACAGTATAATTCACCCCTCCACTTT.

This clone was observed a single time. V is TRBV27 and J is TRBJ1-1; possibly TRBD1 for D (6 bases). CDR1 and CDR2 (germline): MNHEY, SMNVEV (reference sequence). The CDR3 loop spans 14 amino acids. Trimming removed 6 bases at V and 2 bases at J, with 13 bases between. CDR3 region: CASRRYRDNTEAFF. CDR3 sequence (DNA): TGTGCCAGCAGAAGGTACAGGGATAACACTGAAGCTTTCTTT.

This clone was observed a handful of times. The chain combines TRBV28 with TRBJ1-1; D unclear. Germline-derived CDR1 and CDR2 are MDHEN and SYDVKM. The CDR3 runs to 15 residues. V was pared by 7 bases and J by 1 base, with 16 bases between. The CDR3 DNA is TGTGCCAGCATGTGGTCAGTGATGAAGAACACTGAAGCTTTCTTT. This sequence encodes CASMWSVMKNTEAFF.

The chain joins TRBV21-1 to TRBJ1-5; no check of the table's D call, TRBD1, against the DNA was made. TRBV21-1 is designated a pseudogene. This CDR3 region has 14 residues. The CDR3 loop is CAAPWTGDNQPQHF. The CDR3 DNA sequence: TGTGCCGCCCCCTGGACAGGGGACAATCAGCCCCAGCATTTT.

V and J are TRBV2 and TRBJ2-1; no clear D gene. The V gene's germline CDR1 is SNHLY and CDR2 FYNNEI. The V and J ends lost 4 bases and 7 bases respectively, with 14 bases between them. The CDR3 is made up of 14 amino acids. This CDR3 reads CASSGRVTVNEQFF. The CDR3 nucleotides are TGTGCCAGCAGTGGTCGGGTCACGGTAAATGAGCAGTTCTTC.

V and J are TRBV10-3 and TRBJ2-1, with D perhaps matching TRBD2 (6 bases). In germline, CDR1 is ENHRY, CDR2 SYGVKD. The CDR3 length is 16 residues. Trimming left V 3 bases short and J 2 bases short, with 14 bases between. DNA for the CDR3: TGTGCCATCAGTGACCCCCCAGCGGGCCCCTACAATGAGCAGTTCTTC. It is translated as CAISDPPAGPYNEQFF.

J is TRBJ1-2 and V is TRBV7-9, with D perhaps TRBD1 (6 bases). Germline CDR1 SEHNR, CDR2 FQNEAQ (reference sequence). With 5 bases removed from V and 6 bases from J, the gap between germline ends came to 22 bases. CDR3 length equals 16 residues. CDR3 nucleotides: TGTGCCAGCAGCCGCGGAGGGGGGGTTGAGCAGGATGGCTACACCTTC. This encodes CASSRGGGVEQDGYTF.

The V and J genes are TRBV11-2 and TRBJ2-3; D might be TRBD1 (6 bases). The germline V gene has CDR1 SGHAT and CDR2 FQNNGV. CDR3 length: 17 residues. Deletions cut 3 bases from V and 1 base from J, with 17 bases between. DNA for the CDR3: TGTGCCAGCAGCTTCTCGACAGGCACCTTGGGCACAGATACGCAGTATTTT. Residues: CASSFSTGTLGTDTQYF.